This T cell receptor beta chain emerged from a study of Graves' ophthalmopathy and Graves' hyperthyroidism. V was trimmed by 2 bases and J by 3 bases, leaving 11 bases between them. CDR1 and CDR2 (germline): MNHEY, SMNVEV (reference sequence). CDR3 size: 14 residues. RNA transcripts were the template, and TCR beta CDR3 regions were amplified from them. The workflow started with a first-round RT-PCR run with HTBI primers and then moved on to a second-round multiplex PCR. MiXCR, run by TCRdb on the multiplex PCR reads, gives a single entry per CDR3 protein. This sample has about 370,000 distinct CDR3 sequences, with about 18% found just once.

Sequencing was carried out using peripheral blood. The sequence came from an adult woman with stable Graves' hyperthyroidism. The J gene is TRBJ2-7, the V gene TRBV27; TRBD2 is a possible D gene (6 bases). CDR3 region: CASSLVGEDYEQYF. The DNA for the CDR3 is TGTGCCAGCAGTTTAGTCGGGGAGGACTACGAGCAGTACTTC.